A selection of T cell receptor beta chains follows, all from one sample in a study of post-analysis software for immune sequencing data. TCRdb analysed the PCR reads with MiXCR anew, one entry per CDR3 protein. The top ten hold roughly 5% of the sample, which has around 770,000 distinct CDR3 sequences, around 42% seen once. Specimen: blood. All receptors derive from a girl aged 5 to 17 with multiple sclerosis. CDR3s include the opening cysteine and the closing phenylalanine or tryptophan. The D gene is left open where the match is weak. Rows may omit the clone size; those that give it use once, few, many or a size class.

v_call	d_call	clone_size	j_call	cdr3_nt	cdr3_aa
TRBV9	TRBD1	NA	TRBJ2-7	TGTGCCAGCAGCGGGACAGGGACGACCTACGAGCAGTACTTC	CASSGTGTTYEQYF
TRBV7-2	NA	NA	TRBJ1-1	TGTGCCAGCAGCTTAGGAGCCTGGAACACTGAAGCTTTCTTT	CASSLGAWNTEAFF
TRBV4-2	NA	NA	TRBJ1-2	TGTGCCAGCAGCTTCACGGGGGGGTTCGATGGCTACACCTTC	CASSFTGGFDGYTF
TRBV29-1	TRBD2	NA	TRBJ2-1	TGCAGCGGGGGACTAGCGGGACCACCCTACAATGAGCAGTTCTTC	CSGGLAGPPYNEQFF
TRBV7-6	NA	NA	TRBJ1-1	TGTGCCAGCGCGGCCTCCTCGGGTTGGCAAACCTCGAACACTGAAGCTTTCTTT	CASAASSGWQTSNTEAFF
TRBV12-3/TRBV12-4	NA	NA	TRBJ2-1	TGTGCCAGCAGTTTTGGACTCAGCTCCTACAATGAGCAGTTCTTC	CASSFGLSSYNEQFF
TRBV2	NA	NA	TRBJ2-7	TGTGCCAGCAGCCCCGATTCCTTGGGCTCCTACGAGCAGTACTTC	CASSPDSLGSYEQYF
TRBV20-1	TRBD1	many	TRBJ2-5	TGCAGTGCTAGAGCGGACAGGCTTCAAGAGACCCAGTACTTC	CSARADRLQETQYF
TRBV5-1	TRBD2	NA	TRBJ2-5	TGCGCCAGCAGCTTCGCCGCTAGCGGAAACAATGAGCAGTACTTC	CASSFAASGNNEQYF
TRBV20-1	TRBD2	NA	TRBJ2-7	TGCAGTGCTCAGAGTCCCCTAGCGGGTAATTCCTACGAGCAGTACTTC	CSAQSPLAGNSYEQYF
TRBV25-1	NA	few	TRBJ2-1	TGTGCCAGCAGTGGGGTAGCACAAAATGAGCAGTTCTTC	CASSGVAQNEQFF
TRBV6-5	NA	few	TRBJ1-1	TGTGCCAGCAGTTACTCGCCGGGGGCAGGGGACACTGAAGCTTTCTTT	CASSYSPGAGDTEAFF
TRBV6-6	TRBD1	NA	TRBJ1-5	TGTGCCAGCAGTTACGCGAGGGGGCGGGAAAATCAGCCCCAGCATTTT	CASSYARGRENQPQHF
TRBV6-6	TRBD1	few	TRBJ2-7	TGTGCCAGCACCGACCCGGGACAGTCTACCTACGAGCAGTACTTC	CASTDPGQSTYEQYF
TRBV10-3	NA	few	TRBJ1-6	TGTGCCATCAGTGAGGTCGAAGATTTAGGGGCACCCCTCCACTTT	CAISEVEDLGAPLHF
TRBV20-1	NA	NA	TRBJ2-7	TGCAGTTGGGCTGGAATAAGGGAGCAGTACTTC	CSWAGIREQYF
TRBV20-1	NA	NA	TRBJ2-3	TGCAGTGCTAGAGATAGCCTCAACACAGATACGCAGTATTTT	CSARDSLNTDTQYF
TRBV19	TRBD2	NA	TRBJ2-7	TGTGCCAGTAGTTCCCGGACTAGCGGTATGTACGAGCAGTACTTC	CASSSRTSGMYEQYF
TRBV7-9	NA	once	TRBJ1-2	TGTGCCAGCACCCAGAGCGGGGGCGATGGCTACACCTTC	CASTQSGGDGYTF
TRBV7-6	TRBD1	few	TRBJ2-3	TGTGCCAGCAGCTACCGGGACAGGGGCACAGATACGCAGTATTTT	CASSYRDRGTDTQYF
TRBV6-1	NA	NA	TRBJ2-7	TGTGCCAGCAGGGGAGACGATCCCCACGAGCAGTACTTC	CASRGDDPHEQYF
TRBV20-1	TRBD1	few	TRBJ1-2	TGCAGTGCTAACGACAGGGAGGGCTATGGCTACACCTTC	CSANDREGYGYTF
TRBV6-5	NA	once	TRBJ1-4	TGTGCCAGCAGGAAAGGCGCTCAGGCTAATGAAAAACGGTTTTTT	CASRKGAQANEKRFF
TRBV7-9	TRBD2	NA	TRBJ2-1	TGTGCCAGCAGCTCACCCGGGACTAGCGCTACCAATGAGCAGTTCTTC	CASSSPGTSATNEQFF
TRBV12-3/TRBV12-4	TRBD2	NA	TRBJ2-5	TGTGCCAGCAGTTTAGCGGGACTAGCGGGCGAGACCCAGTACTTC	CASSLAGLAGETQYF
TRBV7-9	TRBD2	NA	TRBJ2-5	TGTGTCAGCAGCTTAAAGTCCGGGCCCGGGACTACCCAAGAGACCCAGTACTTC	CVSSLKSGPGTTQETQYF
TRBV27	NA	NA	TRBJ1-1	TGTGCCAGCAACGACTATGCGGACGGGGTCACTGAAGCTTTCTTT	CASNDYADGVTEAFF
TRBV7-3	TRBD2	few	TRBJ2-1	TGTGCCAGCAGCTTAACGAACCTAGCGGCAACCTCCTACAATGAGCAGTTCTTC	CASSLTNLAATSYNEQFF
TRBV4-1	TRBD1	NA	TRBJ1-2	TGCGCCAGCAGGCACGACCTGACAGGGTATGGCTACACCTTC	CASRHDLTGYGYTF
TRBV21-1	NA	few	TRBJ2-5	TGTGCCAGCAGCAAAGCGCTTTATGGGGGTCAAGAGACCCAGTACTTC	CASSKALYGGQETQYF
TRBV24-1	NA	few	TRBJ2-7	TGTGCCACCCAAGGGGGGTCCACCTACGAGCAGTACTTC	CATQGGSTYEQYF
TRBV7-3	NA	few	TRBJ1-4	TGTGCCAGCAGCTTAACGGGGCCAACAGAAAAACTGTTTTTT	CASSLTGPTEKLFF
TRBV7-2	NA	few	TRBJ2-5	TGTGCCAGCAGCTTATCCAGCCTTTTATCGGGGACCCAGTACTTC	CASSLSSLLSGTQYF
TRBV6-5	NA	NA	TRBJ2-7	TGTGCCAGCAGTTACAAAGGTCCTCGGTTCTACGAGCAGTACTTC	CASSYKGPRFYEQYF
TRBV10-3	TRBD1	once	TRBJ1-1	TGTGCCATCAGTTGGACAGGGGGCACTGAAGCTTTCTTT	CAISWTGGTEAFF